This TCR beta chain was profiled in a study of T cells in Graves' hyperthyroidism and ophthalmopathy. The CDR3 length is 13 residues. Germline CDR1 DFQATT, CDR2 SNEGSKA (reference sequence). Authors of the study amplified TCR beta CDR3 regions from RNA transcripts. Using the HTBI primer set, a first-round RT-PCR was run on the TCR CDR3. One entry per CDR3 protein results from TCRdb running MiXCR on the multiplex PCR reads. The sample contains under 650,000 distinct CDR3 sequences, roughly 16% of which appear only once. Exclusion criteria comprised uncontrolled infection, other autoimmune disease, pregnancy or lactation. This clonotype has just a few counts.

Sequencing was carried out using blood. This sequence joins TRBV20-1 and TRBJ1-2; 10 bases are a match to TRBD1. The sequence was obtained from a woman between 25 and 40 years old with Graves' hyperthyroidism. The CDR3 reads CRTPGQGNYGYTF. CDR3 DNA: TGCAGGACTCCGGGACAGGGGAACTATGGCTACACCTTC.